Shown below are 25 T cell receptor beta chains from a single sample sequenced in a study of Ad26.COV2.S vaccination and SARS-CoV-2 variants. Regarding treatment: around 19 received Ad26.COV2.S at low or high dose, single or two shots; 5 received placebo; per-sample allocation not given. Specimens were obtained on day 63 following the first vaccine or placebo injection. Sequencing was performed with immunoSEQ multiplex PCR; in TCRdb, only in-frame clones are kept and a portion is missing. The repertoire includes roughly 450,000 clones, about nine tenths of them detected once, and 9.5% to 15% sits in the top ten. The sample in question was peripheral blood, obtained in a trial of Ad26.COV2.S vaccine versus placebo. Source of these receptors: a person aged 18-65 years who received the Ad26.COV2.S COVID-19 vaccine or a placebo.

This sequence joins TRBV4-3 and TRBJ1-2; the D gene is possibly TRBD1 (5 bases). V dropped 1 base and J dropped 0 bases, with 9 bases sitting between them. The length of the CDR3 is 15 residues. The germline V gene has CDR1 LGHNA and CDR2 YSLEER. The DNA of the CDR3 is TGCGCCAGCAGCCAAGGCCGGGACGCTAACTATGGCTACACCTTC. This codes for CASSQGRDANYGYTF.

The chain carries TRBV7-3 and TRBJ2-2, with unresolved D. This CDR3 has 13 residues. Looked up from germline, CDR1 is SGHTA and CDR2 is FQGTGA. Trimming stripped 2 bases from V and 2 bases from J, with 3 bases between. CDR3: CASSLSNTGELFF. Here the CDR3 DNA reads TGTGCCAGCAGCTTATCCAACACCGGGGAGCTGTTTTTT.

The gene calls are TRBV7-3 and TRBJ2-1; TRBD2 matches at 12 bases. CDR1 is SGHTA, CDR2 FQGTGA, per germline. J was trimmed by 7 bases and V by 5 bases; bases with no gene match: 6. The CDR3 runs to 15 residues. The CDR3: CASSRTSGNVNEQFF. The CDR3 DNA is TGTGCCAGCAGCCGGACTAGCGGGAACGTGAATGAGCAGTTCTTC.

This chain links TRBV6-5 with TRBJ1-2; 9 positions agree with TRBD1. The germline gives CDR1 MNHEY, CDR2 SVGAGI. Trimming at V came to 6 bases and at J to 7 bases, leaving 6 bases not matched to a gene. This CDR3 has 13 residues. The CDR3 nucleotides read TGTGCCAGCAGAAAAGACAGGGGGTTTGGCTACACCTTC. Amino acids: CASRKDRGFGYTF.

The chain uses TRBV11-1 and TRBJ2-7, with D unclear. The germline gives CDR1 SGHAT, CDR2 FQDESV (reference sequence). Trimming pared 5 bases from V and 0 bases from J, leaving 14 bases between. This CDR3 contains 15 residues. This CDR3 reads CASSKTRFLSYEQYF. The CDR3 DNA is TGTGCCAGCAGCAAGACTCGGTTCCTCTCCTACGAGCAGTACTTC.

V and J are TRBV28 and TRBJ1-6, with 8 bases identical to TRBD1. CDR1 MDHEN and CDR2 SYDVKM come from the germline V gene. With V trimmed by 6 bases and J by 5 bases, 6 bases remained unmatched. CDR3 length: 15 residues. This CDR3 is CASRSGQGNNSPLHF. In DNA form, the CDR3 reads TGTGCCAGCAGAAGCGGACAGGGAAATAATTCACCCCTCCACTTT.

The rearrangement uses TRBV2 and TRBJ1-2; 11 nucleotides line up with TRBD1. The germline V gene has CDR1 SNHLY and CDR2 FYNNEI. The ends lost 8 bases at V and 8 bases at J; junction bases unmatched: 13. The CDR3 extends over 15 amino acids. The CDR3 here is CASGILGQGGVGYTF. CDR3 in DNA: TGTGCCAGCGGAATACTGGGACAGGGGGGTGTAGGCTACACCTTC. Complete variable domain (other parts from reference TRBV2 and TRBJ1-2): EPEVTQTPSHQVTQMGQEVILRCVPISNHLYFYWYRQILGQKVEFLVSFYNNEISEKSEIFDDQFSVERPDGSNFTLKIRSTKLEDSAMYFCASGILGQGGVGYTFGSGTRLTVV.

The chain couples TRBV7-9 to TRBJ1-1; D unresolved. The germline V gene has CDR1 SEHNR and CDR2 FQNEAQ (reference sequence). There are 14 residues in the CDR3. V lost 3 bases to trimming and J lost 1 base, with 9 bases between them. This CDR3 is CASSFATENTEAFF. The DNA for the CDR3 is TGTGCCAGCAGCTTCGCGACGGAGAACACTGAAGCTTTCTTT.

The chain employs TRBV3-1 (or the pseudogene TRBV3-2) and TRBJ2-7; tentative D call: TRBD2 (5 bases). The germline V gene has CDR1 LGHDT and CDR2 YNNKEL (reference sequence). There are 13 residues in the CDR3. V was trimmed by 5 bases and J by 6 bases, leaving 14 bases between them. CDR3 in amino acids: CASSYYSGSEQYF. CDR3 nucleotides: TGTGCCAGCAGCTATTATTCGGGGTCCGAGCAGTACTTC.

The V call is TRBV29-1, the J call TRBJ1-4, with no clear D. Germline CDR1 and CDR2: SQVTM and ANQGSEA. The CDR3 is 13 amino acids. V was pared by 5 bases and J by 8 bases, with 15 bases between. Here the CDR3 DNA reads TGCAGCGTTCAAGGGCAGGTTACAGAAAAACTGTTTTTT. Translation gives CSVQGQVTEKLFF.

A single count supports this clone. The rearrangement uses TRBV21-1 and TRBJ1-2; the listed D gene, TRBD1, was not tested against the DNA. TRBV21-1 is designated a pseudogene. The CDR3 is 18 residues long. The CDR3 loop reads CASSNSGRLRAINYGYTF. The CDR3 DNA follows: TGTGCCAGCAGCAATTCAGGCAGATTAAGAGCTATTAACTATGGCTACACCTTC.

The V gene is TRBV9, the J gene TRBJ1-2, with 10 positions matching TRBD1. V lost 3 bases, J lost 6 bases, and 2 bases stayed unmatched. The CDR3 spans 13 residues. From germline, CDR1 is SGDLS and CDR2 YYNGEE. CDR3 nucleotide sequence: TGTGCCAGCAGCGGACAGGGGGCAGATGGCTACACCTTC. Encoded protein: CASSGQGADGYTF.

The chain couples TRBV7-6 to TRBJ2-1; 14 positions agree with TRBD2. V lost 5 bases to trimming and J lost 7 bases; unmatched junction nucleotides: 13. CDR3 size: 18 residues. CDR1 is SGHVS and CDR2 is FNYEAQ in the germline V gene. CDR3 sequence (DNA): TGTGCCAGCAGCCCGCACCCGACTAGCGGGAGGGCCTGGAATGAGCAGTTCTTC. This sequence encodes CASSPHPTSGRAWNEQFF.

At least ten counts were recorded for this clone. V gene TRBV20-1 combines with J gene TRBJ1-4; D gene ambiguous. Trimming took off 3 bases at V and 8 bases at J, with 4 bases between the two ends. Germline lookup yields CDR1 DFQATT and CDR2 SNEGSKA (reference sequence). The CDR3 has 10 amino acids. The CDR3 protein is CSASSEKLFF. The CDR3 DNA sequence: TGCAGTGCTAGTAGCGAAAAACTGTTTTTT.

The gene calls are TRBV28 and TRBJ1-2; tentative D call: TRBD1 (5 bases). Germline lookup yields CDR1 MDHEN and CDR2 SYDVKM. The germline V and J ends were trimmed by 8 bases and 4 bases, with 11 bases remaining between them. The CDR3 is 12 amino acids. The DNA of the CDR3 is TGTGCCAGCCAACGGGGGGGCTATGGCTACACCTTC. Its protein product is CASQRGGYGYTF.

J is TRBJ1-1 and V is TRBV6-6, with a tentative D call TRBD1 (5 bases). CDR1 is MNHNY and CDR2 is SVGAGI in the germline V gene (reference sequence). This CDR3 has 16 residues. V lost 2 bases and J lost 0, with 13 bases in between. The CDR3: CASSYGAQPMNTEAFF. The CDR3 DNA sequence: TGTGCCAGCAGTTACGGGGCCCAGCCCATGAACACTGAAGCTTTCTTT.

CDR3 sequence reads: CASSPLQGTHNEQFF. CDR3 nucleotides: TGTGCCAGCTCACCATTGCAGGGTACGCACAATGAGCAGTTCTTC. The chain combines TRBV18 with TRBJ2-1, with D possibly being TRBD1 (5 bases). The germline V gene encodes CDR1 KGHSH and CDR2 LQKENI. The CDR3 is 15 residues long. V lost 2 bases to trimming and J lost 5 bases, with 13 bases between them.

For this clone: The junction and the germline gene differ at one end; a read error may be behind it. The chain couples TRBV27 to TRBJ2-1; perhaps D is TRBD1 or TRBD2 (5 bases each). This CDR3 comprises 14 residues. In germline, CDR1 is MNHEY, CDR2 SMNVEV (reference sequence). The DNA for the CDR3 is TGTGCCAGCAGTTCAACCGGGACCTACGATGAGCAGTTCTTC. Its translation: CASSSTGTYDEQFF.

The chain couples TRBV5-1 to TRBJ2-1; 8 bases map to TRBD2. Per germline, CDR1 SGHRS and CDR2 YFSETQ. This CDR3 comprises 15 residues. Trimming took 6 bases from V and 13 from J; bases not matched to a gene: 18. The CDR3 DNA is TGCGCCAGCAATCTAGCGGGTTTTGGCGGCAGAGACCAGTTCTTC. Residues: CASNLAGFGGRDQFF. The whole variable domain, remainder taken from reference TRBV5-1 and TRBJ2-1, is KAGVTQTPRYLIKTRGQQVTLSCSPISGHRSVSWYQQTPGQGLQFLFEYFSETQRNKGNFPGRFSGRQFSNSRSEMNVSTLELGDSALYLCASNLAGFGGRDQFFGPGTRLTVL.

This clone has only a few counts. The chain has TRBV15 and TRBJ2-7; D is unclear. The germline V and J ends were trimmed by 3 bases and 3 bases, with 9 bases remaining between them. Germline V gene data show CDR1 as LNHNV and CDR2 as YYDKDF (reference sequence). The CDR3 is made up of 13 amino acids. The chain's CDR3 is CATSRESYYEQYF. The CDR3 coding sequence is TGTGCCACCAGCAGGGAATCCTACTACGAGCAGTACTTC.

This chain connects TRBV10-3 to TRBJ2-7; TRBD2 matches 7 bases. V gave up 2 bases and J gave up 1 base; unmatched junction bases: 8. Germline V lookup: CDR1 ENHRY, CDR2 SYGVKD. This CDR3 comprises 16 residues. CDR3 protein: CAISEIAGEHSYEQYF. The DNA of the CDR3 is TGTGCCATCAGTGAGATCGCGGGAGAACATTCCTACGAGCAGTACTTC.

The chain employs TRBV18 and TRBJ1-6; D call uncertain. Germline lookup yields CDR1 KGHSH and CDR2 LQKENI. This CDR3 has 15 residues. V dropped 8 bases and J dropped 7 bases, with 18 bases sitting between them. CDR3 nucleotides: TGTGCCAGCGCCCCCGAAGAAGTACAAAATTCACCCCTCCACTTT. The encoded protein is CASAPEEVQNSPLHF.

This chain joins TRBV30 and TRBJ2-5; 11 bases line up with TRBD2. CDR3 size: 14 residues. Germline CDR1 GTSNPN, CDR2 SVGIG (reference sequence). V lost 4 bases and J lost 3; bases outside the gene matches: 4. In nucleotides, the CDR3 is TGTGCCTGGATGGGTAGCGGGAGGGAAGAGACCCAGTACTTC. Translated, it gives CAWMGSGREETQYF. Together with reference TRBV30 and TRBJ2-5, the CDR3 gives the full variable domain: SQTIHQWPATLVQPVGSPLSLECTVEGTSNPNLYWYRQAAGRGLQLLFYSVGIGQISSEVPQNLSASRPQDRQFILSSKKLLLSDSGFYLCAWMGSGREETQYFGPGTRLLVL.

This chain joins TRBV2 and TRBJ2-3, with D possibly TRBD2 on 6 matching bases. The V end was cut by 10 bases, the J end by 0 bases, with 20 bases between. The CDR3 loop spans 16 amino acids. Looked up from germline, CDR1 is SNHLY and CDR2 is FYNNEI. The CDR3 region has the DNA TGTGCCACCGATCCGGGGACTCCGGGAAGCACAGATACGCAGTATTTT. Protein product: CATDPGTPGSTDTQYF.

The rearrangement links TRBV6-6 to TRBJ2-7, with D tentatively TRBD1 (5 bases). The CDR3 sequence is 14 residues long. Between the trimmed V and J ends, which lost 2 bases and 3 bases, there was a span of 11 bases. Germline values: CDR1 MNHNY, CDR2 SVGAGI (reference sequence). The DNA of the CDR3 is TGTGCCAGCAGTTACGGAGACAGACGCTACGAGCAGTACTTC. Residues: CASSYGDRRYEQYF.